This entry describes one TCR beta chain. The antigen is not known. This specimen belongs to a study of blood T cells in healthy people across ages. Overall study results and limits: TCR beta diversity per million T cells fell roughly linearly with age.

The people who gave samples were healthy Caucasians from Russia, aged roughly 6 to 100. V lost 3 bases and J lost 0, with 14 bases in between. Germline V gene data show CDR1 as SGHRS and CDR2 as YFSETQ. This CDR3 contains 16 residues. A J-beta primer mix and a sample-barcoded 5' primer were used in a second PCR of about 7 to 12 cycles. TCRdb called the 5' RACE reads again in MiXCR, with one record for every CDR3 protein. Counted here are more than 800,000 distinct CDR3 sequences, 40% to 45% occurring once; the ten biggest clones make up about 19%. Sequenced: blood. The TCR comes from a woman aged 55 to 70 in good health. The rearrangement links TRBV5-1 to TRBJ2-3; possible D gene TRBD2, 6 bases. The DNA for the CDR3 is TGCGCCAGCAGCTACTATAGCGGCCAAAGCACAGATACGCAGTATTTT. Protein: CASSYYSGQSTDTQYF.